These T cell receptor beta chains were read from a single sample in a study of cytomegalovirus exposure and HLA in healthy donors. TCRdb keeps only in-frame clones here, not all; method: immunoSEQ multiplex PCR. The sample includes about 46,000 clones. Sequenced sample: PBMCs. The source is a woman between 35 and 50 years old in good health and CMV-seronegative. CDR3s include the opening cysteine and the closing phenylalanine or tryptophan. D genes are given only for firm matches. Rows may omit the clone size; those that give it use once, few, many or a size class.

abundance,d_gene,j_gene,v_gene,CDR3aa,CDR3nt
-,-,TRBJ2-2,TRBV27,CASSWQGGNTGELFF,TGTGCCAGCAGTTGGCAGGGGGGTAACACCGGGGAGCTGTTTTTT
-,TRBD2,TRBJ2-7,TRBV18,CASSPLEGGRAIGEYF,TGTGCCAGCTCACCCCTAGAGGGCGGGAGGGCCATCGGGGAGTACTTC
-,TRBD2,TRBJ2-2,TRBV30,CAWSEAGGYTGELFF,TGTGCCTGGAGTGAAGCGGGAGGGTACACCGGGGAGCTGTTTTTT
-,-,TRBJ2-2,TRBV27,CASRRVGDRGTGELFF,TGTGCCAGCAGAAGGGTAGGGGACCGGGGGACCGGGGAGCTGTTTTTT
-,TRBD1,TRBJ1-5,TRBV11-3,CASLNQGVMWSQPQHF,TGTGCCAGCCTCAACCAGGGGGTCATGTGGAGTCAGCCCCAGCATTTT
-,TRBD1,TRBJ1-5,TRBV28,CASRSAGTGGVGQPQHF,TGTGCCAGCAGATCAGCCGGGACAGGGGGAGTAGGTCAGCCCCAGCATTTT
-,-,TRBJ1-2,TRBV15,CATSRDKQARAYGYTF,TGTGCCACCAGCAGAGATAAACAGGCTCGGGCCTATGGCTACACCTTC
-,TRBD1,TRBJ2-1,TRBV5-4,CASSVGQVNEQFF,TGTGCCAGCAGCGTCGGACAGGTCAATGAGCAGTTCTTC
-,TRBD1,TRBJ1-4,TRBV13,CASSLTGAYNEKLFF,TGTGCCAGCAGCCTTACAGGGGCCTATAATGAAAAACTGTTTTTT
-,-,TRBJ2-7,TRBV27,CASSFLGELTYEQYF,TGTGCCAGCAGTTTCCTCGGGGAGCTAACCTACGAGCAGTACTTC
-,-,TRBJ1-1,TRBV25-1,CASSEGVGTEAFF,TGTGCCAGCAGTGAGGGCGTCGGCACTGAAGCTTTCTTT
-,-,TRBJ2-7,TRBV19,CASSSLAYEQYF,TGTGCCAGTAGTAGCCTAGCCTACGAGCAGTACTTC
-,-,TRBJ1-1,TRBV25-1,CASSEWRAMSEAFF,TGTGCCAGCAGTGAATGGAGGGCAATGTCTGAAGCTTTCTTT
-,TRBD2,TRBJ2-3,TRBV7-9,CASSQVGGVTDTQYF,TGTGCCAGCAGCCAGGTTGGGGGGGTCACAGATACGCAGTATTTT
-,TRBD1,TRBJ2-7,TRBV4-3,CASSPGQGAYEQYF,TGCGCCAGCAGCCCAGGACAGGGGGCTTACGAGCAGTACTTC
-,TRBD2,TRBJ2-1,TRBV6-6,CASRRGTSGAYNEQFF,TGTGCCAGCCGGAGGGGGACTAGCGGGGCCTACAATGAGCAGTTCTTC
-,TRBD1,TRBJ1-2,TRBV6-5,CASTRRQGDFTF,TGTGCCAGCACCCGGAGACAGGGGGATTTCACCTTC
-,-,TRBJ1-2,TRBV13,CASSSISGGPYGYTF,TGTGCCAGCAGCTCAATTTCGGGGGGACCCTATGGCTACACCTTC
-,-,TRBJ2-7,TRBV29-1,CSVGGFSSTTYEQYF,TGCAGCGTTGGGGGCTTTTCGTCCACCACCTACGAGCAGTACTTC
-,TRBD2,TRBJ2-1,TRBV5-6,CASSLIPTSGSGEQFF,TGTGCCAGCAGCTTGATTCCGACTAGCGGGAGTGGTGAGCAGTTCTTC
-,-,TRBJ2-1,TRBV7-9,CATPAGASNEQFF,TGTGCCACCCCCGCGGGCGCGAGCAATGAGCAGTTCTTC
-,-,TRBJ1-3,TRBV30,CAWSADTLSPSGNTIYF,TGTGCCTGGAGTGCCGACACCCTTAGTCCCTCTGGAAACACCATATATTTT
-,TRBD2,TRBJ2-7,TRBV18,CASSPRGRSNEQYF,TGTGCCAGCTCACCACGCGGGAGGTCCAACGAGCAGTACTTC
-,TRBD2,TRBJ2-7,TRBV27,CASSTTSRAYEQYF,TGTGCCAGCAGCACGACTAGCCGAGCCTACGAGCAGTACTTC
-,-,TRBJ1-4,TRBV29-1,CSALQGTRGKLFF,TGCAGCGCCCTACAGGGTACACGAGGAAAACTGTTTTTT
-,-,TRBJ1-4,TRBV27,CASRIGGEEKLFF,TGTGCCAGCCGGATCGGGGGTGAGGAAAAACTGTTTTTT
-,TRBD1,TRBJ1-1,TRBV4-3,CASSHRQGTEAFF,TGCGCCAGCAGCCACCGACAGGGCACTGAAGCTTTCTTT
-,TRBD1,TRBJ1-2,TRBV4-3,CASSQDGQGFNGYTF,TGCGCCAGCAGCCAAGATGGACAGGGATTCAATGGCTACACCTTC
-,-,TRBJ1-6,TRBV6-5,CASSYKPTGNSPLHF,TGTGCCAGCAGTTATAAGCCGACGGGGAATTCACCCCTCCACTTT
-,-,TRBJ2-7,TRBV9,CASSAGEQYF,TGTGCCAGCAGCGCCGGCGAGCAGTACTTC
-,TRBD1,TRBJ1-1,TRBV4-3,CASSRDRDTEAFF,TGCGCCAGCAGCCGTGACAGGGACACTGAAGCTTTCTTT
-,-,TRBJ2-7,TRBV7-2,CASLRDTSYEQYF,TGTGCCAGCCTCCGGGACACCTCCTACGAGCAGTACTTC
-,-,TRBJ1-1,TRBV6-5,CASSPTGNTEAFF,TGTGCCAGCAGTCCCACCGGGAACACTGAAGCTTTCTTT
-,-,TRBJ2-1,TRBV5-1,CASGLGGYNEQFF,TGCGCCAGCGGTCTAGGGGGTTACAATGAGCAGTTCTTC
-,TRBD1,TRBJ1-5,TRBV30,CAWSGQGSQPQHF,TGTGCCTGGAGTGGACAGGGGAGTCAGCCCCAGCATTTT
-,-,TRBJ1-1,TRBV11-3,CASSPGHQNTEAFF,TGTGCCAGCAGCCCCGGACACCAGAACACTGAAGCTTTCTTT
-,TRBD2,TRBJ2-7,TRBV27,CASSAYPGGLNEQYF,TGTGCCAGCAGTGCTTATCCGGGAGGGCTGAACGAGCAGTACTTC
-,TRBD2,TRBJ2-7,TRBV28,CASSLPGLAGRRNEQYF,TGTGCCAGCAGCCTACCGGGACTAGCGGGAAGGCGCAACGAGCAGTACTTC
-,-,TRBJ2-7,TRBV7-2,CASSLVGRTYEQYF,TGTGCCAGCAGCTTAGTGGGCCGGACCTACGAGCAGTACTTC
-,TRBD2,TRBJ2-7,TRBV4-1,CASSRLAGGTYEQYF,TGCGCCAGCAGTCGACTAGCGGGAGGTACGTACGAGCAGTACTTC
-,-,TRBJ1-1,TRBV6-6,CASRRQARNTEAFF,TGTGCCAGCAGACGACAGGCCAGGAACACTGAAGCTTTCTTT
-,TRBD1,TRBJ2-4,TRBV28,CASRTGGSKNIQYF,TGTGCCAGCAGAACAGGGGGCTCGAAAAACATTCAGTACTTC
-,TRBD2,TRBJ2-7,TRBV30,CAWSVRSGLIGYEQYF,TGTGCCTGGAGTGTAAGATCGGGACTAATCGGCTACGAGCAGTACTTC
medium-sized,-,TRBJ2-1,TRBV2,CASGGKVEQFF,TGTGCCAGCGGGGGGAAGGTTGAGCAGTTCTTC
-,TRBD2,TRBJ2-5,TRBV6-6,CASSWVLAGGRETQYF,TGTGCCAGCAGTTGGGTCCTAGCGGGAGGTCGGGAGACCCAGTACTTC
-,TRBD2,TRBJ2-5,TRBV7-8,CASSLGASGETQYF,TGTGCCAGCAGCTTAGGTGCTAGCGGAGAGACCCAGTACTTC
-,TRBD2,TRBJ2-3,TRBV7-3,CASSSILGGGPDTQYF,TGTGCCAGCAGCTCGATTCTCGGGGGAGGGCCAGATACGCAGTATTTT
-,-,TRBJ1-1,TRBV29-1,CSVVPGNTEAFF,TGCAGCGTTGTCCCAGGGAACACTGAAGCTTTCTTT
-,-,TRBJ1-5,TRBV6-5,CASSPLGSNQPQHF,TGTGCCAGCAGCCCGCTAGGTAGCAATCAGCCCCAGCATTTT
-,-,TRBJ2-7,TRBV18,CASSPSGATGLEQYF,TGTGCCAGCTCACCATCAGGGGCCACCGGTTTGGAGCAGTACTTC